The clone carrying this TCR beta chain was seen more than once but under ten times. TCRdb recomputed calls from the 5' RACE reads with MiXCR, one row per CDR3 protein. The table has 45,000 to 65,000 distinct CDR3 sequences, roughly 7.4% seen once. The record originates from a study of spatial heterogeneity in lung cancer. Study background: After resection, follow-up PBMC samples were sequenced when available, at a median of roughly 26 months later. Alpha-chain detections were consistently fewer than beta-chain detections among the sequences.

The time point here: blood at routine non-recurrence follow-up after resection. Unsorted whole RNA samples from tumor, nontumor lung or frozen PBMC were sequenced. CDR1 is SGHRS and CDR2 is YFSETQ in the germline V gene. The ends were cut back, 4 bases at V and 4 bases at J, with 17 bases in the middle. This CDR3 contains 15 residues. J is TRBJ1-2 and V is TRBV5-1; TRBD1 might be the D (5 bases). Material: PBMCs, obtained at follow-up. This receptor was obtained from a female donor with early-stage non-small cell lung cancer. CDR3 region: CASSSTDGTFYGYTF. The CDR3 bases are TGCGCCAGCAGCAGCACGGACGGGACTTTCTATGGCTACACCTTC.